This passage covers 22 T cell receptor beta chains from one sample sequenced in a study of cytomegalovirus exposure and HLA in healthy donors. 60 Vbeta and 13 Jbeta primers were used in PCR. Generated by immunoSEQ multiplex PCR, the TCRdb table keeps only in-frame clones and is missing some. The sample consists of about 170,000 clones, around 74% of them appearing once. The sequenced sample consisted of PBMCs. These receptors were collected from a female donor in good health and CMV-seronegative.

This rearrangement joins TRBV4-2 to TRBJ2-7; no firm D call. There are 14 residues in the CDR3. The ends were cut back, 1 base at V and 6 bases at J, with 13 bases in the middle. Germline V gene data show CDR1 as LGHNA and CDR2 as YNFKEQ. CDR3 residues: CASSQGGQPSEQYF. As DNA, the CDR3 is TGTGCCAGCAGCCAAGGAGGCCAGCCGAGCGAGCAGTACTTC.

The chain links TRBV7-8 to TRBJ1-1; D might be TRBD1 (6 bases). Germline V lookup: CDR1 SGHVS, CDR2 FQNEAQ. The CDR3 has 16 amino acids. V was shortened by 4 bases and J by 8 bases, with 23 bases between the two germline ends. For the CDR3, the DNA is TGTGCCAGCAGCTACGGGTGGGCGGGTAAGAGGGGGGAAGCTTTCTTT. Protein: CASSYGWAGKRGEAFF.

This clone was found once. The rearrangement joins TRBV7-6 to TRBJ2-7; D remains ambiguous. The CDR3 is 13 amino acids. V gave up 3 bases and J gave up 1 base, with 7 bases separating them. The V gene's germline CDR1 is SGHVS and CDR2 FNYEAQ. The CDR3 spells CASSFSTSYEQYF. The CDR3 DNA follows: TGTGCCAGCAGCTTTTCCACTTCCTACGAGCAGTACTTC.

As DNA, the CDR3 is TGTGCCAGCAGCCCTATGAGGGGGCGGGTGTCACCCCTCCACTTT. As protein: CASSPMRGRVSPLHF. The genes are TRBV7-2 and TRBJ1-6; 7 bases are shared with TRBD1. The V gene end was trimmed by 5 bases and the J gene end by 10 bases; junction bases not matched to a gene: 11. Looked up from germline, CDR1 is SGHTA and CDR2 is FQGNSA. The CDR3 spans 15 residues.

The chain links TRBV21-1 to TRBJ2-2; the D segment call TRBD2 is taken from the table without a DNA check. TRBV21-1 is tagged as a pseudogene. This CDR3 is built from 18 residues. This chain's CDR3 is CASSRGGEQSPNTGELFF. In DNA, the CDR3 is TGTGCCAGCAGCCGTGGGGGGGAACAGAGCCCGAACACCGGGGAGCTGTTTTTT.

The chain employs TRBV18 and TRBJ2-7; 10 positions match TRBD1. The germline gives CDR1 KGHSH, CDR2 LQKENI. CDR3 length: 15 residues. J gave up 3 bases and V 4 bases, and 6 bases lay outside the gene matches. The CDR3 here is CASSQGQGVGYEQYF. The CDR3 DNA is TGTGCCAGCTCACAAGGACAGGGGGTAGGCTACGAGCAGTACTTC.

V usage is TRBV5-4 and J usage is TRBJ1-1, with TRBD1 matching 9 bases. V dropped 3 bases and J dropped 4; count of bases not matched to a gene: 7. The germline gives CDR1 SGHNT, CDR2 YYREEE (reference sequence). This CDR3 spans 15 amino acids. DNA for the CDR3: TGTGCCAGCAGCTCCGGGACAGGGTGGGGCACTGAAGCTTTCTTT. It yields the protein CASSSGTGWGTEAFF.

V gene TRBV29-1 combines with J gene TRBJ1-2; D gene ambiguous. The CDR3 spans 14 residues. Germline CDR1 SQVTM, CDR2 ANQGSEA. Trimming took off 3 bases at V and 5 bases at J, with 16 bases between the two ends. CDR3 bases: TGCAGCGTTGAGGTTAAGGAACAGTCATATGGCTACACCTTC. Protein product: CSVEVKEQSYGYTF.

This chain connects TRBV5-4 to TRBJ1-4; 7 nucleotides match TRBD1. The CDR3 has 17 residues. J gave up 7 bases and V 1 base, and 13 bases lay outside the gene matches. CDR1 SGHNT and CDR2 YYREEE come from the germline V gene (reference sequence). The CDR3 here is CASSLTGSGQTGEKLFF. CDR3 DNA sequence: TGTGCCAGCAGCTTGACAGGATCGGGACAGACGGGTGAAAAACTGTTTTTT.

The sample holds one count of this clone. The CDR3 DNA sequence: TGTGCCAGCAGCCCGGGACATACTAACTATGGCTACACCTTC. Translated: CASSPGHTNYGYTF. The V gene is TRBV7-2, the J gene TRBJ1-2, with D tentatively TRBD1 (6 bases). The V gene lost 5 bases and the J gene lost 0 bases, with 10 bases spanning the gap. The germline V gene has CDR1 SGHTA and CDR2 FQGNSA. There are 14 residues in the CDR3.

V is TRBV12-5 and J is TRBJ2-7, with 10 bases identical to TRBD1. Germline V CDR1 and CDR2: LGHNT, FRNRAP. V shed 6 bases and J 0 bases; nucleotides not matched to a gene: 5. The CDR3 covers 15 residues. The DNA for the CDR3 is TGTGCTAGTGGAACGGACAGGGGGGACTCCTACGAGCAGTACTTC. It encodes CASGTDRGDSYEQYF.

The chain uses TRBV15 and TRBJ2-2; no clear D gene. The length of the CDR3 is 13 residues. From germline, CDR1 is LNHNV and CDR2 YYDKDF (reference sequence). V was clipped by 5 bases and J by 3 bases, with 7 bases between them. CDR3 bases: TGTGCCACCAGCGGCACCTACACCGGGGAGCTGTTTTTT. This translates into CATSGTYTGELFF.

The gene calls are TRBV13 and TRBJ2-5, with 11 bases matching TRBD2. The J call is uncertain, as TRBJ2-7 better fits the DNA end. CDR3 length: 15 amino acids. CDR1 is PRHDT, CDR2 FYEKMQ, per germline (reference sequence). CDR3 in DNA: TGTGCCAGCAGCTTAGAGGGGACTAGCGGATCCGAGCAGTACTTC. It translates to CASSLEGTSGSEQYF.

The V and J genes are TRBV14 and TRBJ1-1; no firm D call. Germline CDR1 reads SGHDN; CDR2 reads FVKESK. CDR3 length equals 13 residues. The germline V and J ends were trimmed by 0 bases and 8 bases, with 10 bases remaining between them. CDR3 protein: CASSQEGRREAFF. DNA for the CDR3: TGTGCCAGCAGCCAAGAAGGGAGAAGGGAAGCTTTCTTT. Combining the CDR3 with reference TRBV14 and TRBJ1-1 gives the whole variable domain EAGVTQFPSHSVIEKGQTVTLRCDPISGHDNLYWYRRVMGKEIKFLLHFVKESKQDESGMPNNRFLAERTGGTYSTLKVQPAELEDSGVYFCASSQEGRREAFFGQGTRLTVV.

The CDR3 DNA is TGTGCCAGCAGCTTCCGGGACAGGGAAGACACTGAAGCTTTCTTT. It specifies CASSFRDREDTEAFF. The rearrangement uses TRBV5-4 and TRBJ1-1, with 9 positions matching TRBD1. CDR1 is SGHNT, CDR2 YYREEE, per germline (reference sequence). The V gene end was trimmed by 2 bases and the J gene end by 3 bases; junction bases not matched to a gene: 5. CDR3 length equals 15 residues. Filled out from reference TRBV5-4 and TRBJ1-1, the complete variable domain reads ETGVTQSPTHLIKTRGQQVTLRCSSQSGHNTVSWYQQALGQGPQFIFQYYREEENGRGNFPPRFSGLQFPNYSSELNVNALELDDSALYLCASSFRDREDTEAFFGQGTRLTVV.

The gene calls are TRBV11-2 and TRBJ2-5; 8 positions agree with TRBD1. Unmatched junction bases numbered 2, after V lost 3 bases and J lost 2 bases. Germline CDR1 reads SGHAT; CDR2 reads FQNNGV. The CDR3 contains 14 residues. The CDR3 bases are TGTGCCAGCAGCTTCGGACAGGGACAAGAGACCCAGTACTTC. Encoded protein: CASSFGQGQETQYF.

The chain carries TRBV6-5 and TRBJ1-1; D possibly corresponds to TRBD1 (6 bases). The CDR3 sequence is 12 residues long. Trimming took 2 bases from V and 7 from J, leaving 8 bases between them. Germline V gene data show CDR1 as MNHEY and CDR2 as SVGAGI. CDR3 sequence reads: CASSYLTGEAFF. The CDR3 nucleotides read TGTGCCAGCAGTTACCTGACAGGTGAAGCTTTCTTT.

The chain has TRBV7-8 and TRBJ1-2, with no clear D. The CDR3 runs 15 residues. V lost 0 bases and J 0 bases, leaving 8 bases between the germline ends. The germline gives CDR1 SGHVS, CDR2 FQNEAQ. CDR3 nucleotides: TGTGCCAGCAGCTTAGCGGGCAGTCCTAACTATGGCTACACCTTC. Protein sequence: CASSLAGSPNYGYTF.

The genes are TRBV27 and TRBJ1-5; 7 bases align to TRBD1. The germline V gene has CDR1 MNHEY and CDR2 SMNVEV (reference sequence). The CDR3 is 16 residues long. J gave up 1 base and V 4 bases, and 7 bases lay outside the gene matches. This CDR3 is CASSSWTGLSNQPQHF. CDR3 in DNA: TGTGCCAGCAGTTCCTGGACAGGCCTAAGCAATCAGCCCCAGCATTTT.

V usage is TRBV6-1 and J usage is TRBJ1-3, with 7 bases aligning to TRBD1. The CDR3 spans 14 residues. CDR1 and CDR2 from the germline V gene are MNHNS and SASEGT. Trimming removed 5 bases from V and 3 bases from J; junction bases left unmatched: 4. DNA of the CDR3: TGTGCCAGCAGTACAGGGGCATATGGAAACACCATATATTTT. Translating it yields CASSTGAYGNTIYF.

This chain connects TRBV10-3 to TRBJ2-5; TRBD1 might be the D (5 bases). The V gene lost 2 bases and the J gene lost 5 bases, with 12 bases spanning the gap. The germline V gene has CDR1 ENHRY and CDR2 SYGVKD. The CDR3 is made up of 14 amino acids. The CDR3: CAISEGRVVETQYF. As DNA, the CDR3 is TGTGCCATCAGTGAGGGCAGGGTTGTCGAGACCCAGTACTTC.

This chain links TRBV6-4 with TRBJ2-3; D perhaps matches TRBD2 (7 bases). The V end lost 2 bases, the J end lost 4 bases, and 10 bases lay between the germline ends. The CDR3 consists of 14 residues. Looked up from germline, CDR1 is MRHNA and CDR2 is SNTAGT. The CDR3 loop is CASSDGGGPDTQYF. The CDR3 DNA reads TGTGCCAGCAGTGACGGGGGGGGCCCAGATACGCAGTATTTT.